The rows below give T cell receptor beta chains drawn from one sample of a study of T-cell reconstitution after alpha-beta-depleted transplantation in children. TCRdb passed the PCR reads through MiXCR, listing each CDR3 protein once. Counted here are more than 100,000 distinct CDR3 sequences, 23% occurring once; the ten biggest clones make up about 11%. This material consisted of PBMCs, mostly from graft donor cells, taken 180 days after TCRalphabeta/CD19-depleted stem cell transplant. All receptors derive from a male patient aged 2 to 10 who had a stem cell transplant for chronic granulomatous disease, so the T cells may come from the graft donor. CDR3s include the opening cysteine and the closing phenylalanine or tryptophan. Fields, in order: V gene, clone size, J gene, CDR3 protein. Expanded clones get a size class; other rows say once, few or many, or leave the size out.

TRBV5-1,many,TRBJ2-1,CASSLQDLARGEQFF
TRBV5-6,NA,TRBJ2-5,CASSLAYRTETQYF
TRBV29-1,NA,TRBJ2-5,CSAVSRPGQTGETQYF
TRBV20-1,few,TRBJ2-5,CSAIPTSGEQETQYF
TRBV27,few,TRBJ2-7,CASSITWAYEQYF
TRBV12-3/TRBV12-4,NA,TRBJ2-5,CASSFDRGQETQYF
TRBV5-1,NA,TRBJ2-5,CASSLSGGRAETQYF
TRBV13,NA,TRBJ1-1,CASSLGSTEAFF
TRBV24-1,NA,TRBJ2-3,CATSDPRTGSDTQYF
TRBV20-1,NA,TRBJ2-3,CSAQQGRKEDTQYF
TRBV12-3/TRBV12-4,many,TRBJ1-5,CASSFKINQPQHF
TRBV20-1,many,TRBJ2-4,CSARISGGVLAKNIQYF
TRBV12-3/TRBV12-4,NA,TRBJ2-2,CASSLAVSGNTGELFF
TRBV5-1,many,TRBJ2-3,CASSLEWGTDTQYF
TRBV28,NA,TRBJ2-3,CASSPRGRGLAVDTQYF
TRBV12-3/TRBV12-4,many,TRBJ2-1,CASSLGTSGKRNEQFF
TRBV9,NA,TRBJ2-7,CASSVDGSFYEQYF
TRBV10-3,NA,TRBJ2-1,CAISDDVNEQFF
TRBV12-3/TRBV12-4,NA,TRBJ1-5,CASSPGTGGNQPQHF
TRBV7-9,once,TRBJ2-5,CASSLGTSGNPHETQYF
TRBV3-1,many,TRBJ2-2,CASSQGGGANTGELFF
TRBV5-1,NA,TRBJ2-3,CASSFPRADTQYF
TRBV7-8,many,TRBJ2-2,CASSLRFTTGELFF
TRBV6-1,many,TRBJ1-6,CASRKGTSVRSPLHF
TRBV7-9,few,TRBJ2-7,CASSRAPQYYEQYF
TRBV12-3/TRBV12-4,NA,TRBJ1-1,CASAQSPEAFF
TRBV10-3,NA,TRBJ2-1,CATRTNSGTLGEQFF
TRBV12-3/TRBV12-4,few,TRBJ2-1,CASSPGGIVRYNEQFF
TRBV14,NA,TRBJ2-1,CASSKLAGGYNEQFF
TRBV7-2,many,TRBJ2-3,CASSPLASQPLRVTQYF
TRBV10-3,NA,TRBJ1-2,CATGQASVYGYTF
TRBV9,NA,TRBJ1-2,CASSVGKGAEANYGYTF
TRBV29-1,NA,TRBJ2-1,CSVEDQAGGWFF
TRBV5-6,many,TRBJ1-3,CASSFQLRGNTIYF
TRBV25-1,few,TRBJ2-1,CASKDSYNEQFF
TRBV6-2/TRBV6-3,many,TRBJ2-3,CASSYGWHTDTQYF
TRBV27,many,TRBJ2-7,CASSKQVYHEQYF
TRBV7-9,few,TRBJ2-1,CASSSTLSSYNEQFF
TRBV9,once,TRBJ2-2,CASSPLGTNTGELFF
TRBV20-1,many,TRBJ2-3,CSARLPAGKRTDTQYF
TRBV5-1,NA,TRBJ1-2,CASSLLADYGYTF
TRBV20-1,many,TRBJ2-3,CSARRRDNTDTQYF
TRBV6-1,NA,TRBJ2-2,CAIRQGKGTGELFF
TRBV20-1,NA,TRBJ2-7,CSAQSRGNRGLVEQYF
TRBV10-3,few,TRBJ2-1,CAISEPGPYKYHEQFF
TRBV12-3/TRBV12-4,NA,TRBJ2-3,CASRFGGPSTDTQYF
TRBV7-2,NA,TRBJ2-3,CASRGLPGDSDTQYF
TRBV12-3/TRBV12-4,many,TRBJ2-1,CASSLIPGLAGKSSYNEQFF
TRBV5-1,few,TRBJ2-2,CASWVGGLNTGELFF
TRBV5-1,NA,TRBJ2-1,CASSAGTGNNEQFF
TRBV18,few,TRBJ2-7,CASSQGQNYEQYF
TRBV7-9,many,TRBJ2-1,CASSAQASLGEQFF
TRBV12-3/TRBV12-4,many,TRBJ2-1,CASSFNSGLEQFF
TRBV20-1,NA,TRBJ2-3,CSAPGESLTDTQYF
TRBV28,few,TRBJ2-7,CASSTSGTYEQYF
TRBV29-1,many,TRBJ2-7,CSVAPREVYREQYF
TRBV11-2,many,TRBJ2-3,CASSPGTSTDTQYF